This T cell receptor (beta chain) was sequenced during a study of identical twins. Trimming left V 6 bases short and J 2 bases short, with 11 bases between. The CDR3 extends over 13 amino acids. Germline V gene data show CDR1 as MDHEN and CDR2 as SYDVKM. Remarks on this clonotype: Its antigen is not identified.

TCRdb ran MiXCR on the 5' RACE reads and lists one entry per CDR3 protein. The table shows hundreds of thousands of distinct CDR3 sequences, with about 12% occurring only once. Broader study findings: Sequences that were out-of-frame, alpha and twin-shared displayed an excess of low generation probability. In cord blood, abundant beta clonotypes had fewer insertions; memory showed no trend. Twins shared beta out-of-frame sequences in excess, but this excess was weaker.

The sample also formed part of further work on yellow fever vaccine responses in identical twins. That report adds: As reported, the vaccine T cell response of twins seemed partly convergent and partly personalized.

Sequencing was done on a sample of CD8+ T cells sorted from blood. This receptor was identified in a woman aged 18-29 years in good health. The genes are TRBV28 and TRBJ2-7; D is perhaps TRBD1 (6 bases). CDR3 region: CASRIQGTYEQYV. CDR3 bases: TGTGCCAGCAGGATACAGGGTACCTACGAGCAGTACGTC.